Following are 7 T cell receptor beta chains from one sample sequenced in a study of OX40 agonist ivuxolimab in advanced cancers. Library preparation used the immunoSEQ multiplex PCR assay. This immuneACCESS table, as held by TCRdb, lists in-frame sequences with V and J called but not all clones. Of the missing ones, under half trace to an unresolved V gene in checked studies; the others have no known cause. The sample data list 35,000 to 40,000 clones, and 80% to 90% of these were observed just once. In total, the top ten clones hold approximately 32% of the sample. Sequenced here: CD4+ or CD8+ T cells sorted from blood, sampled in a trial of the OX40 agonist ivuxolimab. Receptors were obtained from an adult with an advanced solid tumor such as melanoma, head and neck, liver or kidney cancer.

The V call is TRBV2, the J call TRBJ2-5, with a possible D match to TRBD2 (7 bases). V gave up 4 bases and J gave up 2 bases, with 14 bases separating them. The CDR3 is 15 amino acids. The germline CDR1 and CDR2 sequences are SNHLY and FYNNEI. CDR3 protein: CASSGGGGTQETQYF. The CDR3 DNA sequence: TGTGCCAGCAGTGGAGGGGGGGGGACACAAGAGACCCAGTACTTC. Drawing the rest from reference TRBV2 and TRBJ2-5, the complete variable domain is EPEVTQTPSHQVTQMGQEVILRCVPISNHLYFYWYRQILGQKVEFLVSFYNNEISEKSEIFDDQFSVERPDGSNFTLKIRSTKLEDSAMYFCASSGGGGTQETQYFGPGTRLLVL.

A word on this clone: Mismatch with germline at one junction end may stem from a read error. In the same sample, other DNA sequences code for this CDR3. The CDR3 DNA follows: TGTGCCAGCAGCCTCATAGCGGGAGGCACGGATACGCAGTATTTT. Its translation is CASSLIAGGTDTQYF. The chain couples TRBV7-9 to TRBJ2-3; 10 bases agree with TRBD2. CDR3 length: 15 residues. The germline V gene has CDR1 SEHNR and CDR2 FQNEAQ (reference sequence).

J is TRBJ2-1 and V is TRBV29-1; a possible D gene is TRBD1 (6 bases). Germline CDR1 SQVTM, CDR2 ANQGSEA. Trimming left V 6 bases short and J 13 bases short, with 16 bases between. The CDR3 is 11 amino acids. The CDR3 nucleotides are TGCAGCGTCCTGGACAGTTCGGCACAGTTCTTC. Protein product: CSVLDSSAQFF.

The chain couples TRBV28 to TRBJ2-7; 10 bases fit TRBD2. Germline lookup yields CDR1 MDHEN and CDR2 SYDVKM. V lost 6 bases and J lost 3; bases outside the gene matches: 5. The CDR3 consists of 14 residues. The CDR3 is CASSSLAGNYEQYF. The CDR3 region has the DNA TGTGCCAGCAGCTCACTAGCGGGGAACTACGAGCAGTACTTC.

The CDR3 sequence is CASSQGLHATNEKLFF. The CDR3 DNA reads TGTGCCAGCAGCCAAGGACTGCACGCAACTAATGAAAAACTGTTTTTT. The chain links TRBV7-9 to TRBJ1-4, with D hard to call. V was clipped by 5 bases and J by 0 bases, with 13 bases between them. CDR3 length equals 16 residues. Germline V gene sequence: CDR1 SEHNR, CDR2 FQNEAQ (reference sequence).

This chain joins TRBV6-1 and TRBJ2-7; 7 bases fit TRBD1. J lost 1 base, V lost 4 bases, and 13 bases had no gene match. The CDR3 extends over 17 amino acids. Germline loops: CDR1 MNHNS, CDR2 SASEGT. The DNA of the CDR3 is TGTGCCAGCAGTGCCTTAGGGGTTCAGGGGGTGTCCTACGAGCAGTACTTC. This gives the protein CASSALGVQGVSYEQYF.

The chain links TRBV5-1 to TRBJ2-7; D possibly corresponds to TRBD1 (6 bases). The CDR3 covers 18 residues. Germline-derived CDR1 and CDR2 are SGHRS and YFSETQ. The V end was cut by 6 bases, the J end by 9 bases, with 34 bases between. The CDR3 DNA is TGCGCCAGCAACCGACAGGTTGGGTTGGAGGACCGAACTTCCTGGCAGTACTTC. This encodes CASNRQVGLEDRTSWQYF. The complete variable domain, with remaining parts taken from reference TRBV5-1 and TRBJ2-7, reads KAGVTQTPRYLIKTRGQQVTLSCSPISGHRSVSWYQQTPGQGLQFLFEYFSETQRNKGNFPGRFSGRQFSNSRSEMNVSTLELGDSALYLCASNRQVGLEDRTSWQYFGPGTRLTVT.